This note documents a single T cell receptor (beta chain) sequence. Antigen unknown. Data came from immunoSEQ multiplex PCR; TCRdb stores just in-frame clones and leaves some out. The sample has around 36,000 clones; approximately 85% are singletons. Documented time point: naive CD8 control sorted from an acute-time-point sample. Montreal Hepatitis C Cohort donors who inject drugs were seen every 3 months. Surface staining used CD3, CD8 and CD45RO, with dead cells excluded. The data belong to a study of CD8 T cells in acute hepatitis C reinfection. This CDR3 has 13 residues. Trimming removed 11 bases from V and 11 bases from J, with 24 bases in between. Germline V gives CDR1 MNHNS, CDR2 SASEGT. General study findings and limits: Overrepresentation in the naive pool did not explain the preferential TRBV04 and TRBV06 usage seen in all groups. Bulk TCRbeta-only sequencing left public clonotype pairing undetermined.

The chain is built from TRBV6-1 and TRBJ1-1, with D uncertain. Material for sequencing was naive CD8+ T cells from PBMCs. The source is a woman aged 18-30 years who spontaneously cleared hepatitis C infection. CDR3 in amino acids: CACQHSARHGAFF. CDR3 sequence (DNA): TGTGCCTGCCAGCACTCGGCTCGGCATGGGGCTTTCTTT.